A selection of T cell receptor beta chains follows, all from one sample in a study of CD8 T cells in Susac syndrome. TCRdb recomputed calls from the immunoSEQ multiplex PCR reads with MiXCR, one row per CDR3 protein. Of 170,000 or so distinct CDR3 sequences in the sample, about 93% were seen once. Sequencing was performed on CD4+ T cells from PBMCs. These TCRs come from a human donor with Susac syndrome. Each CDR3 is given with its conserved first and last residue. The D gene is left open where the match is weak. Rows give clone size only sometimes, using once, few, many, or a class for an expanded clone.

TRBV5-1,NA,TRBJ2-3,NA,CASSLGDRGNTQYF,TGCGCCAGCAGTTTGGGTGATCGAGGAAATACGCAGTATTTT
TRBV20-1,NA,TRBJ2-2,TRBD2,CSAREGGSSTGELFF,TGCAGTGCTAGAGAGGGAGGGTCGAGTACCGGGGAGCTGTTTTTT
TRBV6-5,NA,TRBJ2-3,TRBD1,CASSHRGSADTQYF,TGTGCCAGCAGCCACAGGGGGTCAGCAGATACGCAGTATTTT
TRBV19,once,TRBJ1-5,TRBD1,CASSTVPGQGKGNQPQHF,TGTGCCAGTAGTACCGTCCCGGGACAGGGTAAAGGCAATCAGCCCCAGCATTTT
TRBV5-6,once,TRBJ2-2,TRBD1,CASSLLAGGYAGELFF,TGTGCCAGCAGCTTGCTGGCAGGGGGTTATGCCGGGGAGCTGTTTTTT
TRBV30,NA,TRBJ2-7,NA,CAWSAAGSYEQYF,TGTGCCTGGAGTGCCGCAGGATCCTACGAGCAGTACTTC
TRBV23-1,NA,TRBJ2-1,TRBD2,CASSRMGTSGRNNEQFF,TGCGCCAGCAGTCGGATGGGGACTAGCGGGAGAAACAATGAGCAGTTCTTC
TRBV3-1,once,TRBJ2-2,NA,CASSQLTGELFF,TGTGCCAGCAGCCAACTAACCGGGGAGCTGTTTTTT
TRBV5-1,NA,TRBJ2-7,TRBD2,CASSWATSGYYEQYF,TGCGCCAGCAGCTGGGCGACTAGCGGCTACTACGAGCAGTACTTC
TRBV7-9,NA,TRBJ2-7,NA,CASSSGGRGISYEQYF,TGTGCCAGCAGCTCCGGTGGAAGGGGGATCTCCTACGAGCAGTACTTC
TRBV30,once,TRBJ1-1,TRBD1,CAWDPGQITEAFF,TGTGCCTGGGACCCGGGACAGATCACTGAAGCTTTCTTT
TRBV29-1,NA,TRBJ2-6,NA,CSVLISGANVLTF,TGCAGCGTTTTGATCTCTGGGGCCAACGTCCTGACTTTC
TRBV12-3/TRBV12-4,NA,TRBJ1-4,NA,CASSFFGRGEKLFF,TGTGCCAGCAGTTTCTTCGGACGGGGTGAAAAACTGTTTTTT
TRBV18,NA,TRBJ2-3,NA,CASSPPARPDTQYF,TGTGCCAGCTCACCACCGGCTAGGCCCGATACGCAGTATTTT
TRBV30,NA,TRBJ1-5,NA,CAWTLGPGQPQHF,TGTGCCTGGACCCTGGGACCGGGGCAGCCCCAGCATTTT
TRBV19,NA,TRBJ2-6,NA,CASMPSYSGANVLTF,TGTGCCAGTATGCCGTCCTACTCTGGGGCCAACGTCCTGACTTTC
TRBV30,NA,TRBJ2-7,NA,CAWKPLYYEQYF,TGTGCCTGGAAGCCACTTTACTACGAGCAGTACTTC
TRBV18,NA,TRBJ1-5,NA,CASSPTLTDPNQPQHF,TGTGCCAGCTCACCAACGCTCACAGACCCCAATCAGCCCCAGCATTTT
TRBV14,NA,TRBJ2-2,NA,CASSQQLVTGELFF,TGTGCCAGCAGCCAACAACTGGTCACCGGGGAGCTGTTTTTT
TRBV18,NA,TRBJ2-7,TRBD2,CASSPGLAGVKEQYF,TGTGCCAGCTCACCGGGACTAGCGGGAGTCAAGGAGCAGTACTTC
TRBV18,NA,TRBJ1-6,TRBD1,CASSRTGAGVDSPLHF,TGTGCCAGCTCACGGACAGGGGCGGGAGTGGATTCACCCCTCCACTTT
TRBV20-1,once,TRBJ2-1,NA,CSASGGDEQFF,TGCAGTGCTAGCGGGGGCGATGAGCAGTTCTTC
TRBV11-1,once,TRBJ1-1,TRBD1,CASSSQGVAEAFF,TGTGCCAGCAGCTCGCAGGGGGTCGCTGAAGCTTTCTTT
TRBV29-1,NA,TRBJ2-5,NA,CSVGAVVETQYF,TGCAGCGTTGGAGCAGTCGTGGAGACCCAGTACTTC
TRBV20-1,NA,TRBJ2-7,NA,CSARDISGGNYEQYF,TGCAGTGCTAGAGATATTAGTGGGGGAAACTACGAGCAGTACTTC
TRBV5-8,once,TRBJ2-5,TRBD2,CASSLAGRGGRETQYF,TGTGCCAGCAGCTTGGCGGGGCGGGGGGGCCGAGAGACCCAGTACTTC
TRBV18,NA,TRBJ2-3,NA,CASSPLSPEDTQYF,TGTGCCAGCTCACCACTATCTCCCGAAGATACGCAGTATTTT
TRBV12-3/TRBV12-4,once,TRBJ1-1,TRBD1,CASTKTGQHTEAFF,TGTGCCAGCACCAAGACAGGGCAACACACTGAAGCTTTCTTT
TRBV15,NA,TRBJ2-1,TRBD2,CATSGLISGRAFNEQFF,TGTGCCACCAGCGGGTTAATTAGCGGGAGGGCCTTCAATGAGCAGTTCTTC
TRBV11-2,NA,TRBJ2-1,NA,CASSSPINEQFF,TGTGCCAGCAGCTCCCCGATAAATGAGCAGTTCTTC
TRBV30,NA,TRBJ2-1,NA,CAWSVRGSRVF,TGTGCCTGGAGTGTACGGGGATCTCGGGTCTTC
TRBV5-4,NA,TRBJ2-3,TRBD2,CASSKRGGGGTDTQYF,TGTGCCAGCAGCAAACGAGGCGGGGGGGGCACAGATACGCAGTATTTT
TRBV27,NA,TRBJ2-7,TRBD1,CASSRQGDYEQYF,TGTGCCAGCAGTAGGCAGGGGGACTACGAGCAGTACTTC
TRBV20-1,NA,TRBJ2-1,TRBD2,CSARDKRDAYLYNEQFF,TGCAGTGCTAGAGACAAGCGGGACGCATACCTCTACAATGAGCAGTTCTTC
TRBV5-1,NA,TRBJ2-2,NA,CASSLDVRSNTGELFF,TGCGCCAGCAGCTTGGATGTGCGCTCGAACACCGGGGAGCTGTTTTTT
TRBV18,NA,TRBJ2-5,TRBD1,CASSQDRAQETQYF,TGTGCCAGCTCACAGGACAGGGCCCAAGAGACCCAGTACTTC
TRBV20-1,once,TRBJ1-2,NA,CSASPGQGYGYTF,TGCAGTGCTAGTCCGGGGCAGGGATATGGCTACACCTTC
TRBV7-2,NA,TRBJ1-1,NA,CASSQTSLGPSTEAFF,TGTGCCAGCAGCCAGACATCCCTGGGACCGAGCACTGAAGCTTTCTTT
TRBV6-5,once,TRBJ2-2,NA,CASRDGKGIAGELFF,TGTGCCAGCAGGGATGGGAAGGGTATAGCCGGGGAGCTGTTTTTT
TRBV20-1,NA,TRBJ2-1,TRBD1,CSAVVDRAYLDNEQFF,TGCAGTGCTGTCGTGGACAGGGCTTATTTGGACAATGAGCAGTTCTTC
TRBV28,NA,TRBJ2-7,TRBD2,CASRIRLAGLYEQYF,TGTGCCAGCAGGATCCGACTAGCGGGATTATACGAGCAGTACTTC
TRBV2,NA,TRBJ1-1,NA,CASSEDLNTEAFF,TGTGCCAGCAGTGAAGACCTGAACACTGAAGCTTTCTTT